The 30 T cell receptor beta chains below all came from one sample that was sequenced in a study of T cell responses to AZD1222 COVID-19 vaccine (dated by TCRdb to 2020 to 2023). To prepare the library, the immunoSEQ multiplex PCR assay was applied. The table comes from immuneACCESS by way of TCRdb, which keeps in-frame sequences with V and J called. Part of the clones is missing from these tables; in studies checked, under half for an unresolved V gene and the rest for unknown reasons. Present in this sample are roughly 120,000 clones, around 87% of which were seen just once. The ten most abundant clones make up 2% to 3% of the sample. The time point label, read with the paper, signifies: about 28 days (+/-7) after the second vaccine dose. Sequencing was performed on peripheral blood, taken 28 days after the second AZD1222 dose. These receptors all stem from an adult who received the AZD1222 COVID-19 vaccine.

The rearrangement joins TRBV5-1 to TRBJ1-2; D is perhaps TRBD1 (5 bases). The CDR3 extends over 14 amino acids. Germline loops: CDR1 SGHRS, CDR2 YFSETQ. The V end lost 2 bases, the J end lost 2 bases, and 10 bases lay between the germline ends. CDR3 bases: TGCGCCAGCAGCTTAGGACGGGGCAACTATGGCTACACCTTC. It is translated as CASSLGRGNYGYTF.

J is TRBJ2-7 and V is TRBV7-2, with 11 bases fitting TRBD2. Trimming removed 5 bases from V and 4 bases from J; junction bases left unmatched: 4. CDR1 SGHTA and CDR2 FQGNSA come from the germline V gene. CDR3 length: 14 residues. CDR3 region: CASSGSGGEYEQYF. The CDR3, as DNA: TGTGCCAGCAGCGGTAGCGGGGGGGAATACGAGCAGTACTTC. The full variable domain, in which reference TRBV7-2 and TRBJ2-7 provide the parts outside the CDR3, is GAGVSQSPSNKVTEKGKDVELRCDPISGHTALYWYRQSLGQGLEFLIYFQGNSAPDKSGLPSDRFSAERTGGSVSTLTIQRTQQEDSAVYLCASSGSGGEYEQYFGPGTRLTVT.

The chain joins TRBV7-2 to TRBJ1-1; tentative D call: TRBD1 (5 bases). V lost 2 bases, J lost 11 bases, and 15 bases lay in between. CDR3 length: 13 amino acids. CDR1 and CDR2 (germline): SGHTA, FQGNSA. The CDR3 is CASSLSSAGYAFF. The CDR3 DNA reads TGTGCCAGCAGCTTAAGTTCGGCAGGGTATGCTTTCTTT.

This chain connects TRBV7-2 to TRBJ2-6; the D is unclear. The germline CDR1 and CDR2 sequences are SGHTA and FQGNSA. This CDR3 region has 13 residues. With 8 bases removed from V and 0 bases from J, the gap between germline ends came to 5 bases. The DNA for the CDR3 is TGTGCCAGCTCGAGCTCTGGGGCCAACGTCCTGACTTTC. This sequence encodes CASSSSGANVLTF.

The rearrangement links TRBV4-3 to TRBJ1-1, with D unresolved. Germline V gene sequence: CDR1 LGHNA, CDR2 YSLEER. The V end was cut by 4 bases, the J end by 5 bases, with 14 bases between. This CDR3 is built from 14 residues. The CDR3 DNA is TGCGCCAGCAGCCGTAGCGCGGGCGCGACTGAAGCTTTCTTT. Translating it yields CASSRSAGATEAFF.

The rearrangement uses TRBV7-2 and TRBJ2-1; 7 nucleotides match TRBD1. The germline gives CDR1 SGHTA, CDR2 FQGNSA. This CDR3 is built from 15 residues. V lost 0 bases to trimming and J lost 4 bases; unmatched junction nucleotides: 3. DNA of the CDR3: TGTGCCAGCAGCTTAGCGGCAGGGGGATACAATGAGCAGTTCTTC. Encoded protein: CASSLAAGGYNEQFF.

This clone was detected once. This rearrangement joins TRBV11-3 to TRBJ2-1; D unclear. This CDR3 is 13 amino acids long. The V gene lost 3 bases and the J gene lost 5 bases, with 8 bases spanning the gap. CDR1 and CDR2 (germline): SGHNT, YENEEA. CDR3 DNA: TGTGCCAGCAGCTTGGGTCTAAACAATGAGCAGTTCTTC. Protein: CASSLGLNNEQFF.

This chain uses TRBV11-3 with TRBJ2-1; tentative D call: TRBD1 (5 bases). Trimming pared 5 bases from V and 10 bases from J, leaving 18 bases between. The CDR3 sequence is 14 residues long. Germline CDR1 SGHNT, CDR2 YENEEA. In nucleotides, the CDR3 is TGTGCCAGCAGCCAAGGGGCAGGTCGAGAGGAGCAGTTCTTC. Translated: CASSQGAGREEQFF.

The rearrangement links TRBV7-9 to TRBJ2-7; possible D gene TRBD1, 6 bases. Germline lookup yields CDR1 SEHNR and CDR2 FQNEAQ (reference sequence). The V end was cut by 2 bases, the J end by 4 bases, with 12 bases between. This CDR3 region has 14 residues. This CDR3 is CASSLQGLGYEQYF. The CDR3 DNA reads TGTGCCAGCAGCTTACAGGGGCTCGGATACGAGCAGTACTTC. Supplemented by reference TRBV7-9 and TRBJ2-7, the full variable domain reads DTGVSQNPRHKITKRGQNVTFRCDPISEHNRLYWYRQTLGQGPEFLTYFQNEAQLEKSRLLSDRFSAERPKGSFSTLEIQRTEQGDSAMYLCASSLQGLGYEQYFGPGTRLTVT.

The gene calls are TRBV5-5 and TRBJ1-2; no reliable D call. The CDR3 length is 15 residues. The V gene's germline CDR1 is SGHKS and CDR2 YYEKEE (reference sequence). V lost 0 bases and J 5 bases, leaving 14 bases between the germline ends. CDR3 region: CASSLEAVLLYGYTF. The CDR3 DNA reads TGTGCCAGCAGCTTGGAGGCGGTGTTACTTTATGGCTACACCTTC.

J is TRBJ1-2 and V is TRBV15, with 7 bases fitting TRBD1. The germline gives CDR1 LNHNV, CDR2 YYDKDF (reference sequence). This CDR3 has 16 amino acids. Losses at the gene ends were 1 base for V and 0 bases for J; bases not matched to a gene: 5. The CDR3 is CATSRGDRPANYGYTF. DNA for the CDR3: TGTGCCACCAGCAGAGGGGACAGACCGGCTAACTATGGCTACACCTTC.

The V call is TRBV5-1, the J call TRBJ2-2; 15 bases map to TRBD2. This CDR3 region has 20 residues. CDR1 is SGHRS and CDR2 is YFSETQ in the germline V gene. J was trimmed by 4 bases and V by 0 bases; bases with no gene match: 10. The CDR3 loop reads CASSLAHRTSGGATTGELFF. CDR3 bases: TGCGCCAGCAGCTTGGCCCACCGGACTAGCGGGGGGGCAACCACCGGGGAGCTGTTTTTT.

CDR3 in DNA: TGTGCCACCAGTGAAGAAAGGCCAGATACGCAGTATTTT. Its translation: CATSEERPDTQYF. The chain is built from TRBV24-1 and TRBJ2-3; D is unclear. This CDR3 is 13 amino acids long. The germline V gene has CDR1 KGHDR and CDR2 SFDVKD. V shed 4 bases and J shed 4 bases, with 8 bases lying between them.

V is TRBV5-4 and J is TRBJ1-2; weak D call: TRBD1 (5 bases). CDR1 is SGHNT, CDR2 YYREEE, per germline (reference sequence). This CDR3 has 14 residues. Deletions cut 0 bases from V and 8 bases from J, with 14 bases between. CDR3 DNA: TGTGCCAGCAGCTTGGACTGGGGGAGTAGCGGCTACACCTTC. Its protein is CASSLDWGSSGYTF.

The gene calls are TRBV29-1 and TRBJ1-4; 7 bases map to TRBD1. This CDR3 contains 13 residues. With V trimmed by 7 bases and J by 5 bases, 7 bases remained unmatched. The germline CDR1 and CDR2 sequences are SQVTM and ANQGSEA. The CDR3: CSGGDRVNEKLFF. The CDR3 nucleotides are TGCAGCGGGGGTGACAGGGTGAATGAAAAACTGTTTTTT.

The chain recombines TRBV19 with TRBJ1-2; 8 nucleotides align to TRBD1. The length of the CDR3 is 17 residues. The junction had 13 bases not matched to a gene; V was cut back by 5 bases and J by 2 bases. Looked up from germline, CDR1 is LNHDA and CDR2 is SQIVND (reference sequence). CDR3 region: CASSLGQGTEKNYGYTF. CDR3 DNA sequence: TGTGCCAGTAGTCTTGGACAGGGAACCGAGAAAAACTATGGCTACACCTTC.

The chain has TRBV5-1 and TRBJ2-2; tentative D call: TRBD2 (5 bases). Trimming left V 4 bases short and J 1 base short, with 11 bases between. CDR3 length: 15 amino acids. Germline CDR1 reads SGHRS; CDR2 reads YFSETQ. This CDR3 is CASSRDGVNTGELFF. The CDR3, as DNA: TGCGCCAGCAGCCGGGATGGAGTGAACACCGGGGAGCTGTTTTTT.

This chain links TRBV7-8 with TRBJ2-2; D possibly corresponds to TRBD1 (6 bases). Trimming left V 0 bases short and J 5 bases short, with 13 bases between. This CDR3 has 16 amino acids. The germline V gene encodes CDR1 SGHVS and CDR2 FQNEAQ. The CDR3 DNA is TGTGCCAGCAGCTTAGCAGGCAGGGGTGGGACCGGGGAGCTGTTTTTT. It encodes CASSLAGRGGTGELFF.

V gene TRBV9 combines with J gene TRBJ2-2; D is unclear. Germline V gene sequence: CDR1 SGDLS, CDR2 YYNGEE. The CDR3 has 15 residues. The V end lost 4 bases, the J end lost 2 bases, and 12 bases lay between the germline ends. The CDR3, as DNA: TGTGCCAGCAGCCCCCGGGCCCTAAACACCGGGGAGCTGTTTTTT. This sequence encodes CASSPRALNTGELFF.

This sequence joins TRBV7-2 and TRBJ1-5; D is possibly TRBD1 (5 bases). This CDR3 region has 14 residues. V was shortened by 1 base and J by 6 bases, with 10 bases between the two germline ends. The germline V gene has CDR1 SGHTA and CDR2 FQGNSA. CDR3 coding DNA: TGTGCCAGCAGCTTAGGGTTAGGGACTCAGCCCCAGCATTTT. Protein product: CASSLGLGTQPQHF.

The V and J genes are TRBV6-2 or TRBV6-3 and TRBJ1-5; TRBD1 aligns across 9 bases. Germline trimming cut 2 bases from V and 1 base from J; bases unmatched to any gene: 12. Germline V gene data show CDR1 as MNHEY and CDR2 as SVGEGT. The CDR3 is made up of 19 amino acids. CDR3 bases: TGTGCCAGCAGTTACCGCCGGGACAGGGACCCCCAAAGCAATCAGCCCCAGCATTTT. As protein: CASSYRRDRDPQSNQPQHF.

This chain uses TRBV4-2 with TRBJ2-1; 7 nucleotides line up with TRBD2. This CDR3 is built from 16 residues. Germline-derived CDR1 and CDR2 are LGHNA and YNFKEQ. V shed 0 bases and J 6 bases; nucleotides not matched to a gene: 8. The CDR3 reads CASSQDRLAAFNEQFF. CDR3 DNA: TGTGCCAGCAGCCAAGATCGGCTAGCGGCGTTCAATGAGCAGTTCTTC.

With respect to this clone: The same CDR3 can be traced to other DNA sequences in this sample. This sequence joins TRBV6-5 and TRBJ2-2; 9 bases agree with TRBD1. The germline CDR1 and CDR2 sequences are MNHEY and SVGAGI. There are 14 residues in the CDR3. J was trimmed by 3 bases and V by 6 bases; bases with no gene match: 2. The CDR3 nucleotides read TGTGCCAGCAGCTGGACAGGGGACACCGGGGAGCTGTTTTTT. It translates to CASSWTGDTGELFF.

The DNA of the CDR3 is TGTGCCAGCCATCGGACAGGGGTCGAATATGGCTACACCTTC. As protein: CASHRTGVEYGYTF. The gene calls are TRBV18 and TRBJ1-2; TRBD1 agrees at 9 bases. Trimming removed 8 bases from V and 5 bases from J; junction bases left unmatched: 9. The CDR3 spans 14 residues. CDR1 is KGHSH and CDR2 is LQKENI in the germline V gene.

Here the CDR3 reads CASSTRAANTEAFF. The CDR3 DNA sequence: TGTGCCAGCAGCACCCGTGCAGCGAACACTGAAGCTTTCTTT. V gene TRBV3-1 (or the pseudogene TRBV3-2) combines with J gene TRBJ1-1; D not resolved. The germline V gene encodes CDR1 LGHDT and CDR2 YNNKEL (reference sequence). With 5 bases removed from V and 1 base from J, the gap between germline ends came to 11 bases. The CDR3 is made up of 14 amino acids.

V and J are TRBV4-2 and TRBJ2-1; 11 bases map to TRBD2. The CDR3 totals 15 residues. From germline, CDR1 is LGHNA and CDR2 YNFKEQ. The ends lost 4 bases at V and 5 bases at J; junction bases unmatched: 4. The CDR3 bases are TGTGCCAGCAGCCTCGGGACTAGCGGTAACAATGAGCAGTTCTTC. This codes for CASSLGTSGNNEQFF.

The V gene is TRBV10-2, the J gene TRBJ1-6; D unresolved. Germline assignment: CDR1 WSHSY and CDR2 SAAADI. The CDR3 extends over 13 amino acids. V lost 6 bases and J 10 bases, leaving 13 bases between the germline ends. CDR3 loop: CASRPGGGSPLHF. The CDR3 region has the DNA TGCGCCAGCAGACCCGGCGGTGGATCACCCCTCCACTTT.

The chain combines TRBV2 with TRBJ1-2; D gene ambiguous. Germline V gene data show CDR1 as SNHLY and CDR2 as FYNNEI. The CDR3 is made up of 12 amino acids. Trimming removed 2 bases at V and 14 bases at J, with 15 bases between. CDR3 amino acids: CASSEIVSAFTF. Written as DNA, the CDR3 is TGTGCCAGCAGTGAAATAGTGTCAGCTTTTACCTTC.

The rearrangement joins TRBV13 to TRBJ2-7, with 11 bases lining up with TRBD2. Germline V CDR1 and CDR2: PRHDT, FYEKMQ (reference sequence). CDR3 size: 16 residues. Trimming took 6 bases from V and 0 from J; bases not matched to a gene: 7. In DNA form, the CDR3 reads TGTGCCAGCAGTCAACGACTAGCGGGGTTCTCCTACGAGCAGTACTTC. Its protein is CASSQRLAGFSYEQYF.

The chain carries TRBV4-3 and TRBJ2-2; D is uncertain. Germline-derived CDR1 and CDR2 are LGHNA and YSLEER. CDR3 length equals 15 residues. Trimming cost V 0 bases and J 1 base, with 6 bases left between them. The CDR3 sequence: CASSQEWQNTGELFF. The CDR3 DNA is TGCGCCAGCAGCCAAGAGTGGCAGAACACCGGGGAGCTGTTTTTT.